This TCR beta chain was profiled in a study of blood T cell repertoires in COVID-19. Looked up from germline, CDR1 is SGHAT and CDR2 is FQNNGV. CDR3 size: 13 residues. V was clipped by 2 bases and J by 2 bases, with 6 bases between them. Per the original data handling: From reference gene primer amplification, estimates of nucleated cell counts were derived. TCRdb's table, derived via immunoSEQ multiplex PCR, lists solely in-frame clones and lacks some. V, J and clone size are those of that table, while D and trimming were read from the DNA. In the table there are some 270,000 clones, approximately 89% of which are singletons. This clone appeared a few times.

The sequencing input was peripheral blood. The J gene is TRBJ2-5, the V gene TRBV11-2; no reliable D call. This sequence originates from a woman aged 35 to 49 who had recovered from COVID-19. The CDR3 here is CASSLWSQETQYF. CDR3 nucleotides: TGTGCCAGCAGCTTATGGAGTCAAGAGACCCAGTACTTC.